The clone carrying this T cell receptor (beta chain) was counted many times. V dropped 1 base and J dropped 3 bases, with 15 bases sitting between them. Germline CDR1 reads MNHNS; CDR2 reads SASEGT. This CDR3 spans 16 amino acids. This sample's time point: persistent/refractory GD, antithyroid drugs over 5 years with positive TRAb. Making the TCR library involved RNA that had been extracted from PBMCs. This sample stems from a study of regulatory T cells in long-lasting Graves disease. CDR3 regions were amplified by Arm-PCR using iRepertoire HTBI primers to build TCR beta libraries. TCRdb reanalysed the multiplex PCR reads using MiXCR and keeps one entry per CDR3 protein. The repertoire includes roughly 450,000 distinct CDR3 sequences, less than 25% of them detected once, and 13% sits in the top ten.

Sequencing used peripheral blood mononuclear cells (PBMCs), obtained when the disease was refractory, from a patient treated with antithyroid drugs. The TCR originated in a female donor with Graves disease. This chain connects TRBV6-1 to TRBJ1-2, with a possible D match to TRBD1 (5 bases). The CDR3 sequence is CASSEEGGAAHYGYTF. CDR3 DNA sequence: TGTGCCAGCAGTGAAGAGGGTGGGGCAGCTCACTATGGCTACACCTTC.